This entry lists 17 T cell receptor beta chains sequenced from one sample in a study of breast tumors, draining lymph nodes, adjacent tissues. Samples came from axillary lymph nodes draining the breast cancer. TCRdb reprocessed the multiplex PCR reads via MiXCR and lists one record per CDR3 protein. The data hold under 85,000 distinct CDR3 sequences, with about 21% observed a single time. The sequenced sample was axillary lymph node tissue. The source of these receptors is a female donor with breast cancer. Some clones in this sample may be carry-over from other donors' samples.

About this clonotype: A much larger clone is a single base away; this may be a read error. J is TRBJ1-3 and V is TRBV19, with TRBD1 matching 7 bases. CDR1 and CDR2 (germline): LNHDA, SQIVND (reference sequence). This CDR3 is 15 amino acids long. The CDR3 loop is CASRRDRSSGNTMYF. CDR3 nucleotides: TGTGCCAGTAGGAGGGACAGAAGCTCTGGAAACACCATGTATTTT. The variable domain in full, completed from reference TRBV19 and TRBJ1-3, reads DGGITQSPKYLFRKEGQNVTLSCEQNLNHDAMYWYRQDPGQGLRLIYYSQIVNDFQKGDIAEGYSVSREKKESFPLTVTSAQKNPTAFYLCASRRDRSSGNTMYFGEGSWLTVV.

Comments on this clonotype: This could be a read error, since a much larger clone is one nucleotide away. The gene calls are TRBV7-9 and TRBJ2-7, with no clear D. Looked up from germline, CDR1 is SEHNR and CDR2 is FQNEAQ (reference sequence). This CDR3 region has 14 residues. V dropped 6 bases and J dropped 6 bases, with 18 bases sitting between them. Here the CDR3 reads CASSLPGSPCEQYF. In DNA, the CDR3 is TGTGCCAGCAGTTTACCCGGGTCCCCCTGCGAGCAGTACTTC. Full variable domain (outside the CDR3, taken from reference TRBV7-9 and TRBJ2-7): DTGVSQNPRHKITKRGQNVTFRCDPISEHNRLYWYRQTLGQGPEFLTYFQNEAQLEKSRLLSDRFSAERPKGSFSTLEIQRTEQGDSAMYLCASSLPGSPCEQYFGPGTRLTVT.

This clonotype was seen at least ten times. V and J are TRBV20-1 and TRBJ2-7; 11 nucleotides line up with TRBD1. Germline-derived CDR1 and CDR2 are DFQATT and SNEGSKA (reference sequence). J was trimmed by 3 bases and V by 5 bases; bases with no gene match: 12. This CDR3 region has 16 residues. The CDR3 loop is CSAVRDRGRPGYEQYF. For the CDR3, the DNA is TGCAGTGCTGTCCGGGACAGGGGGAGGCCTGGCTACGAGCAGTACTTC.

This clonotype was recorded at least ten times. The chain combines TRBV5-1 with TRBJ2-7; D is possibly TRBD1 or TRBD2 (7 bases each). Trimming took 3 bases from V and 4 from J, leaving 17 bases between them. This CDR3 has 15 residues. Germline-derived CDR1 and CDR2 are SGHRS and YFSETQ. The CDR3 spells CASSWGGAGGYEQYF. The CDR3, as DNA: TGCGCCAGCAGCTGGGGGGGTGCAGGGGGATACGAGCAGTACTTC.

In this sample, this clonotype turned up many times. The chain uses TRBV20-1 and TRBJ2-1, with 10 bases identical to TRBD2. The ends lost 4 bases at V and 4 bases at J; junction bases unmatched: 4. Germline values: CDR1 DFQATT, CDR2 SNEGSKA (reference sequence). The CDR3 has 14 residues. CDR3 in amino acids: CSAKGLASYNEQFF. The CDR3 region has the DNA TGCAGTGCTAAGGGACTAGCGAGTTACAATGAGCAGTTCTTC.

This clonotype was recorded at least ten times. The V and J genes are TRBV12-3 or TRBV12-4 and TRBJ1-6; 7 bases agree with TRBD1. The junction had 2 bases not matched to a gene; V was cut back by 2 bases and J by 7 bases. The CDR3 has 14 residues. The CDR3 nucleotides read TGTGCCAGCAGTTTATCGGGACAGAATTCACCCCTCCACTTT. It translates to CASSLSGQNSPLHF.

This clonotype was recorded at least ten times. The chain carries TRBV4-2 and TRBJ2-1; 9 bases agree with TRBD1. Germline trimming cut 8 bases from V and 7 bases from J; bases unmatched to any gene: 9. The germline V gene encodes CDR1 LGHNA and CDR2 YNFKEQ. The length of the CDR3 is 14 residues. The CDR3 nucleotides are TGTGCCAGCTCGGACAGGGGAGGTGTAAATGAGCAGTTCTTC. This codes for CASSDRGGVNEQFF.

This clonotype was seen ten or more times. This chain uses TRBV7-8 with TRBJ2-3; 8 bases match TRBD1. V was clipped by 5 bases and J by 4 bases; unmatched bases: 11. Germline V gene sequence: CDR1 SGHVS, CDR2 FQNEAQ. CDR3 length: 16 amino acids. The chain's CDR3 is CASSLQGVGASDTQYF. CDR3 coding DNA: TGTGCCAGCAGCCTACAGGGGGTGGGAGCGTCAGATACGCAGTATTTT.

This clonotype was counted many times. The rearrangement links TRBV11-3 to TRBJ2-3, with 12 bases lining up with TRBD2. V shed 5 bases, J shed 5 bases, and the junction held 5 bases outside the gene matches. CDR1 is SGHNT, CDR2 YENEEA, per germline. The CDR3 consists of 15 residues. The CDR3 DNA is TGTGCCAGCAGCACCCTAGCGGGAGGGCAAGATACGCAGTATTTT. Its translation: CASSTLAGGQDTQYF. Full variable domain (outside the CDR3, taken from reference TRBV11-3 and TRBJ2-3): EAGVVQSPRYKIIEKKQPVAFWCNPISGHNTLYWYLQNLGQGPELLIRYENEEAVDDSQLPKDRFSAERLKGVDSTLKIQPAELGDSAVYLCASSTLAGGQDTQYFGPGTRLTVL.

In this sample, this clonotype turned up many times. This chain links TRBV5-8 with TRBJ2-5, with D tentatively TRBD2 (5 bases). V was pared by 3 bases and J by 5 bases, with 17 bases between. Germline CDR1 reads SGHTS; CDR2 reads YDEGEE. The CDR3 extends over 15 amino acids. The CDR3 nucleotides are TGTGCCAGCAGCTCACCGGACTTGGGAGCGGAGACCCAGTACTTC. Translated: CASSSPDLGAETQYF.

In this sample, this clonotype turned up many times. This chain connects TRBV7-3 to TRBJ2-1, with D tentatively TRBD1 or TRBD2 (6 bases each). The CDR3 has 14 amino acids. CDR1 is SGHTA and CDR2 is FQGTGA in the germline V gene. Trimming took 5 bases from V and 9 from J, leaving 17 bases between them. CDR3 bases: TGTGCCAGCAGCGAAGGGACCGGGGGCCGTGAGCAGTTCTTC. This gives the protein CASSEGTGGREQFF.

This clonotype showed up many times. V and J are TRBV15 and TRBJ2-1; TRBD2 matches at 10 bases. The V segment lost 2 bases and the J segment 15 bases; nucleotides outside the gene matches: 4. In germline, CDR1 is LNHNV, CDR2 YYDKDF (reference sequence). The CDR3 has 12 residues. CDR3 residues: CATSRLAGVPFF. Written as DNA, the CDR3 is TGTGCCACCAGCAGACTAGCGGGAGTACCGTTCTTC.

The sample holds many counts of this clonotype. The rearrangement joins TRBV6-5 to TRBJ1-5, with D possibly being TRBD1 (6 bases). The CDR3 has 14 residues. Germline V gene lookup returns CDR1 MNHEY and CDR2 SVGAGI. Trimming pared 6 bases from V and 6 bases from J, leaving 15 bases between. Here the CDR3 reads CASRLTGFSQPQHF. The CDR3 nucleotides are TGTGCCAGCAGGCTCACAGGGTTTAGTCAGCCCCAGCATTTT.

This clonotype was recorded at least ten times. The chain is built from TRBV6-1 and TRBJ1-2, with a weak D call TRBD1 (5 bases). The length of the CDR3 is 15 residues. The V gene lost 3 bases and the J gene lost 8 bases, with 19 bases spanning the gap. In germline, CDR1 is MNHNS, CDR2 SASEGT. The CDR3 here is CASSDGGRSARGYTF. The CDR3 DNA reads as TGTGCCAGCAGTGACGGGGGACGCTCGGCTAGAGGCTACACCTTC.

Ten or more counts support this clonotype. This sequence joins TRBV6-2 or TRBV6-3 and TRBJ2-2; 7 nucleotides match TRBD2. Germline trimming cut 8 bases from V and 3 bases from J; bases unmatched to any gene: 9. Germline V gives CDR1 MNHEY, CDR2 SVGEGT. The length of the CDR3 is 15 residues. The CDR3 here is CASDGLEGDTGELFF. CDR3 sequence (DNA): TGTGCCAGCGACGGACTAGAAGGCGACACCGGGGAGCTGTTTTTT.

This clonotype was detected ten times or more. V and J are TRBV19 and TRBJ2-7; TRBD2 agrees at 10 bases. The germline V gene encodes CDR1 LNHDA and CDR2 SQIVND (reference sequence). This CDR3 is built from 16 residues. Trimming at V came to 4 bases and at J to 2 bases, leaving 8 bases not matched to a gene. The CDR3 region has the DNA TGTGCCAGTAGTAGCCTACTAGCGGGACGGCCCTACGAGCAGTACTTC. Residues: CASSSLLAGRPYEQYF.

This clonotype occurred many times. The chain combines TRBV5-5 with TRBJ1-2; TRBD1 agrees at 10 bases. CDR1 is SGHKS, CDR2 YYEKEE, per germline (reference sequence). The CDR3 has 16 amino acids. Trimming at V came to 0 bases and at J to 4 bases, leaving 6 bases not matched to a gene. The CDR3 region has the DNA TGTGCCAGCAGCTTGGGGACAGGGGGAGAAGTCTATGGCTACACCTTC. Protein: CASSLGTGGEVYGYTF.